The TCR beta chain under discussion was sequenced for a study of long-term antiretroviral therapy in people with HIV. HIV-positive participants all received treatment in the United States. V lost 0 bases and J lost 8, with 16 bases in between. Germline-derived CDR1 and CDR2 are LNHNV and YYDKDF (reference sequence). This CDR3 comprises 15 residues. Researchers report immunoSEQ v3.0 was run at survey level. Assay: immunoSEQ multiplex PCR; the TCRdb copy retains only in-frame clones and omits some. This sample has approximately 15,000 clones, with roughly 77% found just once. This clone came up once. The clonotype comes from a man aged 35-49 years with HIV. The sample consisted of unsorted PBMCs, taken 3.1 years after starting antiretroviral therapy. The V and J genes are TRBV15 and TRBJ1-2; TRBD1 is a possible D gene (5 bases). Here the CDR3 reads CATSRDRPGARGYTF. The DNA for the CDR3 is TGTGCCACCAGCAGAGATAGGCCCGGGGCGCGCGGCTACACCTTC.